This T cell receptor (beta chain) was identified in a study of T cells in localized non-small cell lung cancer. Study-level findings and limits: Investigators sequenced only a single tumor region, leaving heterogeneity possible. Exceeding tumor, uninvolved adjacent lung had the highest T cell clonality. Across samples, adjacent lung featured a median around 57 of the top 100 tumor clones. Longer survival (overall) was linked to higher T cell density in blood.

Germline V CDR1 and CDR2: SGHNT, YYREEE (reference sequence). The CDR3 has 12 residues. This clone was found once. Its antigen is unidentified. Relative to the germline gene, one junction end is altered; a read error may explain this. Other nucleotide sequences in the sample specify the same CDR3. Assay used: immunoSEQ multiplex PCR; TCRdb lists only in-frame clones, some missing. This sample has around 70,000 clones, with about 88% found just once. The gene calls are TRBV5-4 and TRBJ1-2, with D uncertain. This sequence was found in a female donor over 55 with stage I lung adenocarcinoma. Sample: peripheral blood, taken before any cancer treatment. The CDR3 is CASSLAGNGYTF. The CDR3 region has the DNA TGTGCCAGTAGCTTGGCTGGGAATGGCTACACCTTC.